Below are 15 T cell receptor beta chains sequenced from a single sample in a study of T cells after yellow fever vaccination. TCRdb re-derived calls from the 5' RACE reads in MiXCR, one entry per CDR3 protein. The sample holds over 45,000 distinct CDR3 sequences, roughly 6.9% seen once. Specimen: CD8+ T cells sorted from PBMCs, collected on the day of the first yellow fever vaccination. The source of these receptors is a young man who received the YFV17D yellow fever vaccine.

The V and J genes are TRBV6-5 and TRBJ2-2; TRBD1 matches at 7 bases. The CDR3 totals 15 residues. Unmatched junction bases numbered 6, after V lost 2 bases and J lost 6 bases. Germline CDR1 is MNHEY and CDR2 is SVGAGI. Written as DNA, the CDR3 is TGTGCCAGCAGTTACACCACAGGGGAGCCCGGGGAGCTGTTTTTT. Protein sequence: CASSYTTGEPGELFF.

This rearrangement joins TRBV4-3 to TRBJ2-3, with 12 bases identical to TRBD2. Germline V lookup: CDR1 LGHNA, CDR2 YSLEER. Trimming at V came to 0 bases and at J to 4 bases, leaving 2 bases not matched to a gene. This CDR3 region has 16 residues. The CDR3 coding sequence is TGCGCCAGCAGCCAAGATCTAGCGGGGGGGCCAGATACGCAGTATTTT. Translating it yields CASSQDLAGGPDTQYF.

The V gene is TRBV7-2, the J gene TRBJ2-2; D not certain. The CDR3 spans 15 residues. V was clipped by 1 base and J by 0 bases, with 6 bases between them. Germline assignment: CDR1 SGHTA and CDR2 FQGNSA. As DNA, the CDR3 is TGTGCCAGCAGCTTAGACACCGCGAACACCGGGGAGCTGTTTTTT. Its protein is CASSLDTANTGELFF. The full variable domain, in which reference TRBV7-2 and TRBJ2-2 provide the parts outside the CDR3, is GAGVSQSPSNKVTEKGKDVELRCDPISGHTALYWYRQSLGQGLEFLIYFQGNSAPDKSGLPSDRFSAERTGGSVSTLTIQRTQQEDSAVYLCASSLDTANTGELFFGEGSRLTVL.

At least ten counts were recorded for this clonotype. The rearrangement links TRBV10-3 to TRBJ1-6, with D possibly matching TRBD1 (5 bases). Between the trimmed V and J ends, which lost 0 bases and 9 bases, there was a span of 12 bases. The CDR3 extends over 15 amino acids. Looked up from germline, CDR1 is ENHRY and CDR2 is SYGVKD. This CDR3 reads CAISESGVPGSPLHF. In nucleotides, the CDR3 is TGTGCCATCAGTGAGTCGGGGGTTCCAGGTTCACCCCTCCACTTT.

This clonotype was counted at least ten times. This sequence joins TRBV9 and TRBJ2-5; possibly TRBD1 for D (5 bases). CDR1 SGDLS and CDR2 YYNGEE come from the germline V gene. V gave up 0 bases and J gave up 5 bases, with 14 bases separating them. There are 15 residues in the CDR3. CDR3 sequence reads: CASSVEGLPRETQYF. CDR3 nucleotide sequence: TGTGCCAGCAGCGTAGAGGGGCTACCGCGGGAGACCCAGTACTTC. The full variable domain, its missing parts supplied by reference TRBV9 and TRBJ2-5, is DSGVTQTPKHLITATGQRVTLRCSPRSGDLSVYWYQQSLDQGLQFLIQYYNGEERAKGNILERFSAQQFPDLHSELNLSSLELGDSALYFCASSVEGLPRETQYFGPGTRLLVL.

This clonotype has ten or more counts. This chain links TRBV6-5 with TRBJ2-7; D may be TRBD2 (6 bases). The CDR3 runs to 16 residues. With 0 bases removed from V and 2 bases from J, the gap between germline ends came to 14 bases. Looked up from germline, CDR1 is MNHEY and CDR2 is SVGAGI. The CDR3 region has the DNA TGTGCCAGCAGTTACTCGAAGGCGGCGGGGCCCTACGAGCAGTACGTC. This sequence encodes CASSYSKAAGPYEQYV.

This sequence joins TRBV12-3 or TRBV12-4 and TRBJ2-4; 9 nucleotides agree with TRBD2. The V and J ends lost 7 bases and 5 bases, in that order; junction bases with no gene match: 21. The CDR3 covers 19 residues. The CDR3 reads CASTFVLRGGVGAENIQYF. The CDR3 DNA reads as TGTGCCAGCACCTTTGTATTGCGGGGGGGCGTTGGGGCCGAAAACATTCAGTACTTC.

The chain is built from TRBV27 and TRBJ2-5; 8 bases map to TRBD1. The CDR3 runs to 14 residues. Trimming removed 3 bases from V and 3 bases from J; junction bases left unmatched: 3. In germline, CDR1 is MNHEY, CDR2 SMNVEV (reference sequence). CDR3 DNA sequence: TGTGCCAGCAGTTTTTACAGGGGGGAAGAGACCCAGTACTTC. Protein product: CASSFYRGEETQYF.

The table lists this clonotype with many counts. The rearrangement joins TRBV12-3 or TRBV12-4 to TRBJ1-1; D is unclear. The CDR3 is 14 amino acids. The V end was cut by 8 bases, the J end by 3 bases, with 16 bases between. The CDR3 loop reads CASQIVPRDTEAFF. CDR3 nucleotide sequence: TGTGCCAGCCAGATCGTACCAAGGGACACTGAAGCTTTCTTT.

The chain joins TRBV20-1 to TRBJ2-4; unclear D gene. Trimming pared 1 base from V and 5 bases from J, leaving 9 bases between. The CDR3 extends over 13 amino acids. The germline CDR1 and CDR2 sequences are DFQATT and SNEGSKA (reference sequence). CDR3 nucleotide sequence: TGCAGTGCTAGAGTACTCCAGGAAAACATTCAGTACTTC. It encodes CSARVLQENIQYF.

This clonotype was observed at least ten times. The chain couples TRBV6-4 to TRBJ2-2; D not resolved. V was shortened by 5 bases and J by 3 bases, with 7 bases between the two germline ends. The V gene's germline CDR1 is MRHNA and CDR2 SNTAGT. The CDR3 contains 13 residues. The CDR3 protein is CASSPRDTGELFF. CDR3 bases: TGTGCCAGCAGTCCCCGGGACACCGGGGAGCTGTTTTTT.

This clonotype was seen ten or more times. The CDR3 protein is CASSLGTWGTDTQYF. In DNA form, the CDR3 reads TGTGCCAGCAGCTTGGGGACCTGGGGCACAGATACGCAGTATTTT. The chain links TRBV7-3 to TRBJ2-3; D possibly uses TRBD1 or TRBD2 (5 bases each). With 3 bases removed from V and 1 base from J, the gap between germline ends came to 11 bases. CDR3 length: 15 residues. Germline loops: CDR1 SGHTA, CDR2 FQGTGA.

V gene TRBV25-1 combines with J gene TRBJ2-2, with TRBD2 identical over 8 bases. The CDR3 is 14 residues long. Germline V CDR1 and CDR2: MGHDK, SYGVNS. V shed 10 bases, J shed 4 bases, and the junction held 8 bases outside the gene matches. The CDR3, as DNA: TGTGCCACCGCGAGCGGGGGTGGCACCGGGGAGCTGTTTTTT. Translation gives CATASGGGTGELFF.

This clonotype was seen more than once but under ten times. The J gene is TRBJ2-1, the V gene TRBV5-4; unclear D gene. Per the germline V gene, CDR1 is SGHNT and CDR2 is YYREEE (reference sequence). Between the trimmed V and J ends, which lost 3 bases and 6 bases, there was a span of 4 bases. This CDR3 region has 11 residues. Written as DNA, the CDR3 is TGTGCCAGCAGCTCGAGCAATGAGCAGTTCTTC. Encoded protein: CASSSSNEQFF.

Ten or more counts support this clonotype. The rearrangement links TRBV13 to TRBJ2-1; possibly TRBD2 for D (7 bases). V lost 7 bases, J lost 3 bases, and 19 bases lay in between. The CDR3 is 16 amino acids. Germline V gives CDR1 PRHDT, CDR2 FYEKMQ (reference sequence). The CDR3 DNA follows: TGTGCCAGCAACGGGGGGCTGGCGGCCTACTACAATGAGCAGTTCTTC. It is translated as CASNGGLAAYYNEQFF.